The T cell receptor beta chain under discussion was sequenced for a study of blood T cell repertoires in COVID-19. The overall study: Samples of COVID-19 (acute and convalescent) were obtained from the United States, Italy and Spain. From T cells, B-cell-depleted T cells, or PBMCs came the material, which was cDNA or gDNA.

Under the authors' procedure: It was from reference gene primer amplification that nucleated cell counts were estimated. The repertoire was sequenced with immunoSEQ multiplex PCR; TCRdb's copy has only in-frame clones and lacks some. The DNA gave D and trimming, while V, J and clone size come from that table. The data hold over 35,000 clones, with roughly 90% observed a single time. This CDR3 has 12 amino acids. Trimming took 1 base from V and 10 from J, leaving 10 bases between them. CDR1 and CDR2 (germline): LGHDT, YNNKEL (reference sequence). This TCR derives from a man between 65 and 85 years old with active COVID-19. The sample comprised peripheral blood. This chain joins TRBV3-1 (or the pseudogene TRBV3-2) and TRBJ1-1; TRBD1 might be the D (5 bases). The CDR3 region has the DNA TGTGCCAGCAGCCAAGTTGGGGGACTAGCTTTCTTT. As protein: CASSQVGGLAFF.